The entry below gives a single T cell receptor (beta chain) sequence along with its context. Its antigen is currently unknown. TCRdb's copy holds only in-frame clones and misses some; the assay was immunoSEQ multiplex PCR. The table records fewer than 70,000 clones, 80% of them present only once. The source of the sample is a study of T cell responses to AZD1222 COVID-19 vaccine. General study findings and limits: White British ancestry dominated among donors, who included more females, and clonal diversity was possibly underestimated. Rises in breadth and depth of Spike-specific TCRs came after two AZD1222 doses.

Here the sequenced sample was peripheral blood, taken 28 days after the second AZD1222 dose. The TCR was taken from an adult who received the AZD1222 COVID-19 vaccine.

CDR3: CASAPGGNSPLHF. Here the CDR3 DNA reads TGTGCCAGCGCCCCCGGAGGGAATTCACCCCTCCACTTT. The J gene is TRBJ1-6, the V gene TRBV12-3 or TRBV12-4; no clear D. The ends were cut back, 8 bases at V and 7 bases at J, with 12 bases in the middle. The CDR3 spans 13 residues.